Only a few counts were recorded for the clone carrying this T cell receptor beta chain. The source of the sample is a study of blood T cell repertoires in COVID-19. Looking at the study overall: Samples taken during acute and convalescent COVID-19 were collected in the United States, Italy and Spain. In each case, the material was cDNA or gDNA derived from T cells, B-cell-depleted T cells, or PBMCs.

Methods used by the authors: Reference gene primer amplification gave nucleated cell count estimates. Some clones are missing from TCRdb's copy, which holds only in-frame ones; the method was immunoSEQ multiplex PCR. D and trimming come from the DNA, and the V and J calls and clone size come from that table. The table lists 40,000 or so clones, roughly 89% of them singletons, with approximately 3% in the top ten. The CDR3 extends over 13 amino acids. With 5 bases removed from V and 0 bases from J, the gap between germline ends came to 8 bases. Germline V gene data show CDR1 as GTSNPN and CDR2 as SVGIG (reference sequence).

The sequenced sample was peripheral blood. This receptor was identified in a man between 45 and 60 years old with active COVID-19. V and J are TRBV30 and TRBJ1-3; no clear D. Here the CDR3 DNA reads TGTGCCTGGGAATCTTTCTCTGGAAACACCATATATTTT. This codes for CAWESFSGNTIYF.